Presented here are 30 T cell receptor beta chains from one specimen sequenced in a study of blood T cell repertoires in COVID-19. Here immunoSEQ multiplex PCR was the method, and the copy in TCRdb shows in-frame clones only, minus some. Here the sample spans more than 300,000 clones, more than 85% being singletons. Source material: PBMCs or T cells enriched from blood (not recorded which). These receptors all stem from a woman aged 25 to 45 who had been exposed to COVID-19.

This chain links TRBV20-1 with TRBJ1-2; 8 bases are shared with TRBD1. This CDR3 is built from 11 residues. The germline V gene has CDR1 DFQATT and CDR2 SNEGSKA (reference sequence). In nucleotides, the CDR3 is TGCGGTACAGGGGGGGACTATGGCTACACCTTC. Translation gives CGTGGDYGYTF.

In nucleotides, the CDR3 is TGTGCCAGCAGTTATGGAACTAGCTACAATGAGCAGTTCTTC. Encoded protein: CASSYGTSYNEQFF. The gene calls are TRBV6-5 and TRBJ2-1; possibly TRBD2 for D (5 bases). The CDR3 has 14 amino acids. The germline CDR1 and CDR2 sequences are MNHEY and SVGAGI. V shed 3 bases and J shed 3 bases, with 9 bases lying between them.

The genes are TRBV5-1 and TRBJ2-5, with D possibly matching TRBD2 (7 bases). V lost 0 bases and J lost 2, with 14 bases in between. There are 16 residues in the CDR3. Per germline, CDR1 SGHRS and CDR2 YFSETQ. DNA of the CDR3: TGCGCCAGCAGCTTGGAGTGGGCGGGGGCACAAGAGACCCAGTACTTC. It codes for CASSLEWAGAQETQYF.

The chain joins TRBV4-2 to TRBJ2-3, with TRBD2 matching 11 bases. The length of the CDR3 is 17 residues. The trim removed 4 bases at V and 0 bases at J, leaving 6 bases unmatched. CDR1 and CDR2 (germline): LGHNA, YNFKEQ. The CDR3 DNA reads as TGTGCCAGCAGCCGTAATTTAGCGGGGGGGAGCACAGATACGCAGTATTTT. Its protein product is CASSRNLAGGSTDTQYF.

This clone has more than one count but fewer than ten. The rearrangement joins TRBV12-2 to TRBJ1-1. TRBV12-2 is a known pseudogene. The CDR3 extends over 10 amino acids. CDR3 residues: CASPSPEAFF. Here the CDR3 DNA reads TGTGCAAGTCCCTCTCCTGAAGCTTTCTTT.

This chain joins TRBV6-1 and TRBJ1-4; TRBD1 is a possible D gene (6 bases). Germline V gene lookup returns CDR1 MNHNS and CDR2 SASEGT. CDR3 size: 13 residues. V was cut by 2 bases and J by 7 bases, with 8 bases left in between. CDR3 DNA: TGTGCCAGCAGTGAAACAGGGACTGAAAAACTGTTTTTT. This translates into CASSETGTEKLFF.

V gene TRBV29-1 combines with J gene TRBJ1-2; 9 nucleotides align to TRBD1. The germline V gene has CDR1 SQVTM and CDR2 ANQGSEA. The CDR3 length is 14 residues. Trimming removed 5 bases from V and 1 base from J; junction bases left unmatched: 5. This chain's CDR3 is CSVRGQGINYGYTF. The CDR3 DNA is TGCAGCGTTAGAGGACAGGGGATTAACTATGGCTACACCTTC.

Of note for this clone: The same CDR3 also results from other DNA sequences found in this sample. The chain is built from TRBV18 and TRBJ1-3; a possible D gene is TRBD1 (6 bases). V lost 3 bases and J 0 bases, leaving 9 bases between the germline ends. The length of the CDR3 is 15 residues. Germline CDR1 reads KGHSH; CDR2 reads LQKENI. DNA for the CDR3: TGTGCCAGCTCACCCGACAGGAGCTCTGGAAACACCATATATTTT. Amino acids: CASSPDRSSGNTIYF.

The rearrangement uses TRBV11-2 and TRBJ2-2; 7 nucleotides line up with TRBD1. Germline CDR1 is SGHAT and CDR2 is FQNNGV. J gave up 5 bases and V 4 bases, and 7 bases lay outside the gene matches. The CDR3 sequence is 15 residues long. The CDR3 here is CASSSRQGLTGELFF. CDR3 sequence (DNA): TGTGCCAGCAGCTCACGACAGGGATTGACCGGGGAGCTGTTTTTT. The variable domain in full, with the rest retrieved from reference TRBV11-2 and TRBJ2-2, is EAGVAQSPRYKIIEKRQSVAFWCNPISGHATLYWYQQILGQGPKLLIQFQNNGVVDDSQLPKDRFSAERLKGVDSTLKIQPAKLEDSAVYLCASSSRQGLTGELFFGEGSRLTVL.

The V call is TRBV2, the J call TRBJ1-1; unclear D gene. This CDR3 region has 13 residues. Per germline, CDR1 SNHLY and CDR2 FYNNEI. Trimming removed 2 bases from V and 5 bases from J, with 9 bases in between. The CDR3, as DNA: TGTGCCAGCAGTGAAAACAGAGGGACTGAAGCTTTCTTT. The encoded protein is CASSENRGTEAFF. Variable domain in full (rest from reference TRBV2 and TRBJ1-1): EPEVTQTPSHQVTQMGQEVILRCVPISNHLYFYWYRQILGQKVEFLVSFYNNEISEKSEIFDDQFSVERPDGSNFTLKIRSTKLEDSAMYFCASSENRGTEAFFGQGTRLTVV.

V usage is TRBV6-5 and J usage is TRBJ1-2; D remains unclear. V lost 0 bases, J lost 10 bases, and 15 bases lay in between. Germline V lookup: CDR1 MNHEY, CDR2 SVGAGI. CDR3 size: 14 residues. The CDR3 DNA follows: TGTGCCAGCAGTTACTCTCCCGGGTACCTGGACTACACCTTC. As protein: CASSYSPGYLDYTF.

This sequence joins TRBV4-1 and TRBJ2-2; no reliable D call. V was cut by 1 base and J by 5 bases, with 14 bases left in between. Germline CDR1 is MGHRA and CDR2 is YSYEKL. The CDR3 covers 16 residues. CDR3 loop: CASSQGPSQVTGELFF. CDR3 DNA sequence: TGCGCCAGCAGCCAAGGTCCCAGTCAGGTGACCGGGGAGCTGTTTTTT.

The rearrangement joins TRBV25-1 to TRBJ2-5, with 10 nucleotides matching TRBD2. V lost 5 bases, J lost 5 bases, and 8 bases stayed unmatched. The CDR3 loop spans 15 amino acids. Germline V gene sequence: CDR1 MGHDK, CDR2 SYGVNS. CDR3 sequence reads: CASSLPGLAMETQYF. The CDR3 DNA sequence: TGTGCCAGCAGTCTTCCGGGACTAGCGATGGAGACCCAGTACTTC. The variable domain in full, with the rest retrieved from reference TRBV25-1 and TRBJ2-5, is EADIYQTPRYLVIGTGKKITLECSQTMGHDKMYWYQQDPGMELHLIHYSYGVNSTEKGDLSSESTVSRIRTEHFPLTLESARPSHTSQYLCASSLPGLAMETQYFGPGTRLLVL.

The CDR3 DNA sequence: TGTGCCAGCAGTTCAAATATACAGTCGTGGCAGTACTTC. Protein sequence: CASSSNIQSWQYF. This chain uses TRBV27 with TRBJ2-7; no definite D call. CDR3 length: 13 amino acids. Germline CDR1 reads MNHEY; CDR2 reads SMNVEV (reference sequence). The ends were cut back, 4 bases at V and 9 bases at J, with 16 bases in the middle.

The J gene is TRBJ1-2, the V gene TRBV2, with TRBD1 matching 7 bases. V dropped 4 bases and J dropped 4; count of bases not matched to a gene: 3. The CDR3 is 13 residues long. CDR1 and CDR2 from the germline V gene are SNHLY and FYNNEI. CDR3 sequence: CASSADRVYGYTF. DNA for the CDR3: TGTGCCAGCAGTGCAGACAGGGTCTATGGCTACACCTTC. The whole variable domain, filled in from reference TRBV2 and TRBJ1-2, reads EPEVTQTPSHQVTQMGQEVILRCVPISNHLYFYWYRQILGQKVEFLVSFYNNEISEKSEIFDDQFSVERPDGSNFTLKIRSTKLEDSAMYFCASSADRVYGYTFGSGTRLTVV.

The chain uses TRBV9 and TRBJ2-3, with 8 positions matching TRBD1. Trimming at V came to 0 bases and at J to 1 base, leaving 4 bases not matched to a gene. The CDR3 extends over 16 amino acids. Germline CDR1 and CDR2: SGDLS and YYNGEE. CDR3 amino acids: CASSVGTGKGTDTQYF. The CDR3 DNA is TGTGCCAGCAGCGTAGGGACAGGGAAGGGCACAGATACGCAGTATTTT.

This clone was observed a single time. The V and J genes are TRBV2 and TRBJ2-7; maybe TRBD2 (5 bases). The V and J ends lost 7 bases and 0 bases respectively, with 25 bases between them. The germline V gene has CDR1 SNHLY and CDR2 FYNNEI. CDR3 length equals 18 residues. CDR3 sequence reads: CASTFSPPSSWSSYEQYF. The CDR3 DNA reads TGTGCCAGCACCTTCTCCCCTCCTAGCTCCTGGAGCTCCTACGAGCAGTACTTC.

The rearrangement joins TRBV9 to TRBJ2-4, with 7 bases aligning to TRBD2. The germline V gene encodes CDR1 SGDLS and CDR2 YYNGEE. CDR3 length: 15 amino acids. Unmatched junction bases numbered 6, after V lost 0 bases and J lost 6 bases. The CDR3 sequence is CASSVAASGRNIQYF. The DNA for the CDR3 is TGTGCCAGCAGCGTAGCGGCTAGCGGAAGAAACATTCAGTACTTC.

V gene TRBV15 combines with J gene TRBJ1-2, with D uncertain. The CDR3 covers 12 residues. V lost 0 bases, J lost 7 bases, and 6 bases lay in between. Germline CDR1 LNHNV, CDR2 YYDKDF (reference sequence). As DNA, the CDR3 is TGTGCCACCAGCAGAGATACACGTGGCTACACCTTC. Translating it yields CATSRDTRGYTF.

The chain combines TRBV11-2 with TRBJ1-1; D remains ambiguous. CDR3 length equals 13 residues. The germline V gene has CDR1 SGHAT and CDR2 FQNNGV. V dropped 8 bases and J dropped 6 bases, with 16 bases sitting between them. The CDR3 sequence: CASGQLRGPEAFF. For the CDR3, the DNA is TGTGCCAGCGGCCAACTTCGGGGTCCTGAAGCTTTCTTT.

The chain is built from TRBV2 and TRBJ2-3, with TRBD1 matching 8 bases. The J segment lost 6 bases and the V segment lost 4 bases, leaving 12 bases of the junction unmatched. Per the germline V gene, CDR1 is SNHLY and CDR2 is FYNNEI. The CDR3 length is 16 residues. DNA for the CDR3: TGTGCCAGCAGTGCTGGCCAGGGGGCACTTTATGATACGCAGTATTTT. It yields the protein CASSAGQGALYDTQYF.

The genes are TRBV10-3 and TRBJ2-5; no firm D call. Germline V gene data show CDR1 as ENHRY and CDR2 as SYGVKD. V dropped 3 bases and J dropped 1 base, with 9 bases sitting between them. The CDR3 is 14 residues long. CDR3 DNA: TGTGCCATCAGTGACACGAGAGGCCAAGAGACCCAGTACTTC. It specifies CAISDTRGQETQYF.

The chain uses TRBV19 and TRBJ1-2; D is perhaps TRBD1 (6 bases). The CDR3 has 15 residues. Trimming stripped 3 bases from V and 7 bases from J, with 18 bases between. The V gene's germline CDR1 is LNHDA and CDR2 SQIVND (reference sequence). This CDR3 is CASSIFFRQEPGYTF. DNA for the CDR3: TGTGCCAGTAGTATTTTTTTCAGACAGGAGCCTGGCTACACCTTC.

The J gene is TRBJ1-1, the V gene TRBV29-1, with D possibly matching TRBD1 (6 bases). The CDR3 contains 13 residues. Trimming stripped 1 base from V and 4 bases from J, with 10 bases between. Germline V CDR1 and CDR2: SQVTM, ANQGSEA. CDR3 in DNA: TGCAGCGTTGAAGGGCAGGGGATCACTGAAGCTTTCTTT. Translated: CSVEGQGITEAFF.

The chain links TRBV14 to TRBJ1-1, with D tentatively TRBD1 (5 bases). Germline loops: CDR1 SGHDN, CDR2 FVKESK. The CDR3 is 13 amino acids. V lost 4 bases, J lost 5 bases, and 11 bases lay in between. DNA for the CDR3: TGTGCCAGCAGCCGGGCAGGGCGTACTGAAGCTTTCTTT. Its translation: CASSRAGRTEAFF.

CDR3 DNA sequence: TGTGCCAGCAGCCCCCTTGGGGCCCTTAATGAAAAACTGTTTTTT. Translation: CASSPLGALNEKLFF. The J gene is TRBJ1-4, the V gene TRBV7-2; tentative D call: TRBD1 (5 bases). V was cut by 5 bases and J by 4 bases, with 14 bases left in between. The CDR3 is 15 amino acids. Germline CDR1 and CDR2: SGHTA and FQGNSA.

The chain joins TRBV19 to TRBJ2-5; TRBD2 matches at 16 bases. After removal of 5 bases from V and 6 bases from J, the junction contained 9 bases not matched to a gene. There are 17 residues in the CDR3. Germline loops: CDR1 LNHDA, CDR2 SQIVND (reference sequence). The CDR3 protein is CASSAGTSGRGVKTQYF. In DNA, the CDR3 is TGTGCCAGTAGTGCGGGGACTAGCGGGAGGGGAGTGAAGACCCAGTACTTC.

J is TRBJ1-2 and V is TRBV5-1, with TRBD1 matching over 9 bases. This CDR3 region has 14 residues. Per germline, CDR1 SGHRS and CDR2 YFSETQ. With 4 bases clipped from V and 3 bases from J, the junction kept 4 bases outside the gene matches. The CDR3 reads CASSVRTGDYGYTF. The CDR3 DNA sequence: TGCGCCAGCAGCGTAAGGACAGGGGACTATGGCTACACCTTC.

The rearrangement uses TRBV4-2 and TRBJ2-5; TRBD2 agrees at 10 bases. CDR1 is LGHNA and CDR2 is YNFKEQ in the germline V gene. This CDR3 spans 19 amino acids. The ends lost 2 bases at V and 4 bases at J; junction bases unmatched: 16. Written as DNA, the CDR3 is TGTGCCAGCAGCCAAATAGCGGGGGGAAATGTAGGTTGGGGAGAGACCCAGTACTTC. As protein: CASSQIAGGNVGWGETQYF.

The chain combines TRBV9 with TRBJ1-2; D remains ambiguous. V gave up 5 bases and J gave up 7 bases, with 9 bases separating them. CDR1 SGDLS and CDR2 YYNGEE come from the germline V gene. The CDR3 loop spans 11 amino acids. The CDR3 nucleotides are TGTGCCAGCAGACTCGGGAGTGGCTACACCTTC. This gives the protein CASRLGSGYTF.